The present T cell receptor (beta chain) was sequenced within a study of sequential checkpoint blockade in melanoma. Study information: Arm A got nivolumab then ipilimumab; arm B the reverse, 1:1. Both treatment sequences were followed by maintenance nivolumab.

This table comes from immunoSEQ multiplex PCR, and its TCRdb copy is limited to in-frame clones, with some not included. The profile shows 15,000 to 20,000 clones, 45% to 65% of them singletons. V shed 6 bases, J shed 4 bases, and the junction held 7 bases outside the gene matches. The CDR3 covers 14 residues. Germline lookup yields CDR1 KGHSH and CDR2 LQKENI. Noted treatment: randomized to nivolumab then ipilimumab (arm A) or the reverse (arm B). DNA-damaging chemotherapy had not been given to any patient beforehand. PBMC sorting kept live CD3+CD8+ cells without CD19 or CD56. The sequences come from CD8+ T cells sorted from blood (inferred from file names), collected from a patient given nivolumab and ipilimumab in sequence. This chain links TRBV18 with TRBJ2-7; 9 nucleotides agree with TRBD1. The TCR originated in a human donor with melanoma. CDR3 nucleotides: TGTGCCAGCTCGCAACGGGACAGGGTTTACGAGCAGTACTTC. This sequence encodes CASSQRDRVYEQYF.